This T cell receptor beta chain was recovered during a study of CD8 T cells in ankylosing spondylitis. Each CDR3 protein is one row after TCRdb ran MiXCR on the 5' RACE reads. The sample yields some 140,000 distinct CDR3 sequences, 7% to 10% seen once. This clonotype turned up a few times. The V and J ends lost 2 bases and 5 bases respectively, with 12 bases between them. The CDR3 contains 14 residues. Germline lookup yields CDR1 MNHEY and CDR2 SVGEGT. V usage is TRBV6-2 or TRBV6-3 and J usage is TRBJ2-5; either TRBD1 or TRBD2 may supply D (5 bases each). The sequencing sample was made of synovial fluid, either unsorted or a sorted T cell fraction (not recorded which). This receptor was taken from a male donor with ankylosing spondylitis. The CDR3 DNA follows: TGTGCCAGCAGTTACGGGACCCCTGGGGAGACCCAGTACTTC. It translates to CASSYGTPGETQYF.